The 18 T cell receptor beta chains given below trace back to one sample, sequenced in a study of T cell responses to AZD1222 COVID-19 vaccine. The assay was immunoSEQ multiplex PCR, and TCRdb's table has in-frame clones only and misses some. The data show more than 100,000 clones, 80% to 90% seen once. The sample in question was peripheral blood, obtained on day 0 of AZD1222 vaccination. These receptors came from an adult in good health.

The chain employs TRBV5-1 and TRBJ1-3; maybe TRBD1 (5 bases). The V end was cut by 5 bases, the J end by 1 base, with 10 bases between. Germline CDR1 reads SGHRS; CDR2 reads YFSETQ. The CDR3 is 14 amino acids. The DNA for the CDR3 is TGCGCCAGCAGTGCAGGGAGTTCTGGAAACACCATATATTTT. Translated, it gives CASSAGSSGNTIYF.

This chain joins TRBV7-2 and TRBJ2-5; 7 bases map to TRBD2. The length of the CDR3 is 16 residues. J gave up 2 bases and V 1 base, and 7 bases lay outside the gene matches. Germline CDR1 reads SGHTA; CDR2 reads FQGNSA. The CDR3 is CASSLGPSGVQETQYF. The CDR3 DNA sequence: TGTGCCAGCAGCTTAGGTCCTAGCGGAGTTCAAGAGACCCAGTACTTC.

This clone was counted only a few times. The chain uses TRBV2 and TRBJ2-3; TRBD1 matches 9 bases. V gave up 7 bases and J gave up 3 bases; unmatched junction bases: 2. Looked up from germline, CDR1 is SNHLY and CDR2 is FYNNEI. The CDR3 contains 13 residues. CDR3 DNA sequence: TGTGCCAGCACCGGACAGGGGACAGATACGCAGTATTTT. Amino acid sequence: CASTGQGTDTQYF. The whole variable domain, remainder taken from reference TRBV2 and TRBJ2-3, is EPEVTQTPSHQVTQMGQEVILRCVPISNHLYFYWYRQILGQKVEFLVSFYNNEISEKSEIFDDQFSVERPDGSNFTLKIRSTKLEDSAMYFCASTGQGTDTQYFGPGTRLTVL.

CDR3 loop: CASSTRLHEQFF. The CDR3 DNA is TGTGCCAGCAGTACTCGATTGCATGAGCAGTTCTTC. The rearrangement uses TRBV12-3 or TRBV12-4 and TRBJ2-1; D is unclear. Trimming stripped 5 bases from V and 8 bases from J, with 10 bases between. This CDR3 has 12 residues.

This clone was seen a few times. The rearrangement joins TRBV30 to TRBJ1-4; 7 bases are a match to TRBD1. The CDR3 totals 16 residues. The V segment lost 4 bases and the J segment 0 bases; nucleotides outside the gene matches: 8. The V gene's germline CDR1 is GTSNPN and CDR2 SVGIG (reference sequence). CDR3 amino acids: CAWTWTGAATNEKLFF. For the CDR3, the DNA is TGTGCCTGGACATGGACAGGCGCCGCAACTAATGAAAAACTGTTTTTT.

The gene calls are TRBV18 and TRBJ1-1; D gene unclear. CDR1 KGHSH and CDR2 LQKENI come from the germline V gene. Trimming shortened V by 1 base and J by 0 bases, and 9 bases separated the two germline ends. The CDR3 has 15 amino acids. CDR3 amino acids: CASSPRNAMNTEAFF. The CDR3 DNA is TGTGCCAGCTCACCACGGAACGCCATGAACACTGAAGCTTTCTTT. The full variable domain, rest sourced from reference TRBV18 and TRBJ1-1, is NAGVMQNPRHLVRRRGQEARLRCSPMKGHSHVYWYRQLPEEGLKFMVYLQKENIIDESGMPKERFSAEFPKEGPSILRIQQVVRGDSAAYFCASSPRNAMNTEAFFGQGTRLTVV.

The chain combines TRBV7-9 with TRBJ1-1; 8 bases fit TRBD1. The V segment lost 6 bases and the J segment 2 bases; nucleotides outside the gene matches: 5. The CDR3 runs 14 residues. The germline gives CDR1 SEHNR, CDR2 FQNEAQ (reference sequence). CDR3 residues: CASRYRGTNTEAFF. CDR3 DNA sequence: TGTGCCAGCAGATACAGGGGGACAAACACTGAAGCTTTCTTT.

The genes are TRBV6-5 and TRBJ1-2, with D unresolved. CDR1 is MNHEY and CDR2 is SVGAGI in the germline V gene. The CDR3 runs 12 residues. Between the trimmed V and J ends, which lost 4 bases and 6 bases, there was a span of 9 bases. The CDR3 here is CASSSGFDGYTF. As DNA, the CDR3 is TGTGCCAGCAGTTCCGGGTTTGATGGCTACACCTTC.

V is TRBV27 and J is TRBJ2-7, with a possible D match to TRBD2 (6 bases). CDR1 and CDR2 (germline): MNHEY, SMNVEV (reference sequence). Trimming removed 7 bases from V and 1 base from J, with 11 bases in between. This CDR3 spans 13 amino acids. CDR3 amino acids: CASKGGGSYEQYF. DNA for the CDR3: TGTGCCAGCAAGGGTGGGGGGTCCTACGAGCAGTACTTC.

The chain uses TRBV7-2 and TRBJ1-1; 8 bases are shared with TRBD1. The CDR3 spans 12 residues. Germline V gene data show CDR1 as SGHTA and CDR2 as FQGNSA. After removal of 5 bases from V and 7 bases from J, the junction contained 3 bases not matched to a gene. CDR3 sequence: CASSIQGGEAFF. The CDR3 DNA is TGTGCCAGCAGCATACAGGGGGGTGAAGCTTTCTTT.

The rearrangement uses TRBV11-3 and TRBJ1-2, with D maybe TRBD1 (5 bases). The V and J ends lost 6 bases and 8 bases respectively, with 13 bases between them. This CDR3 has 12 residues. Germline V gene sequence: CDR1 SGHNT, CDR2 YENEEA. Written as DNA, the CDR3 is TGTGCCAGCAGTCAAGGCGGGGCCGGCTACACCTTC. It encodes CASSQGGAGYTF.

The chain has TRBV3-1 (or the pseudogene TRBV3-2) and TRBJ1-3, with TRBD1 as a possible D gene (6 bases). The CDR3 has 13 amino acids. V was clipped by 8 bases and J by 5 bases, with 13 bases between them. Germline assignment: CDR1 LGHDT and CDR2 YNNKEL (reference sequence). The CDR3 coding sequence is TGTGCCAGCGCGGGACATACAAGAAACACCATATATTTT. Amino acids: CASAGHTRNTIYF.

This chain connects TRBV5-1 to TRBJ1-6, with a weak D call TRBD1 (6 bases). This CDR3 has 15 amino acids. Trimming pared 1 base from V and 4 bases from J, leaving 9 bases between. The germline CDR1 and CDR2 sequences are SGHRS and YFSETQ. The CDR3 is CASSLTGSYNSPLHF. The DNA of the CDR3 is TGCGCCAGCAGCTTGACAGGGTCGTATAATTCACCCCTCCACTTT.

The chain joins TRBV7-3 to TRBJ1-2, with 8 bases lining up with TRBD1. The CDR3 loop spans 13 amino acids. Losses at the gene ends were 5 bases for V and 8 bases for J; bases not matched to a gene: 7. The germline gives CDR1 SGHTA, CDR2 FQGTGA. The CDR3 DNA is TGTGCCAGCAGCGATAGACAGGGGTTGGGCTACACCTTC. Amino acids: CASSDRQGLGYTF.

This rearrangement joins TRBV2 to TRBJ1-4; possible D gene TRBD1, 6 bases. Trimming took off 4 bases at V and 8 bases at J, with 14 bases between the two ends. CDR3 length equals 14 residues. The germline CDR1 and CDR2 sequences are SNHLY and FYNNEI. This CDR3 reads CASSVRGGREKLFF. DNA for the CDR3: TGTGCCAGCAGTGTTAGGGGGGGTCGGGAAAAACTGTTTTTT.

This clone occurred once. V usage is TRBV9 and J usage is TRBJ1-1; D is perhaps TRBD1 (5 bases). CDR1 SGDLS and CDR2 YYNGEE come from the germline V gene. The V gene lost 3 bases and the J gene lost 2 bases, with 8 bases spanning the gap. This CDR3 is 13 amino acids long. This CDR3 is CASSEGPNTEAFF. The CDR3 coding sequence is TGTGCCAGCAGCGAGGGACCTAACACTGAAGCTTTCTTT.

The chain has TRBV10-3 and TRBJ2-3; no clear D. The CDR3 loop spans 16 amino acids. Germline V gene data show CDR1 as ENHRY and CDR2 as SYGVKD. V shed 8 bases and J shed 3 bases, with 21 bases lying between them. CDR3 sequence: CAIQEGRQRQTDTQYF. DNA for the CDR3: TGTGCCATCCAAGAAGGGCGCCAGCGCCAAACAGATACGCAGTATTTT.

The rearrangement uses TRBV27 and TRBJ1-2, with TRBD1 matching over 8 bases. Germline V gives CDR1 MNHEY, CDR2 SMNVEV (reference sequence). V lost 6 bases to trimming and J lost 4 bases; unmatched junction nucleotides: 4. The CDR3 length is 13 residues. The CDR3 loop is CASSGQGVYGYTF. Written as DNA, the CDR3 is TGTGCCAGCAGCGGACAGGGAGTCTATGGCTACACCTTC.